This entry lists 22 T cell receptor beta chains sequenced from one sample in a study of blood T cells in healthy people across ages. A second roughly 7 to 12 cycle PCR used barcoded and J-beta primers. TCRdb used MiXCR to reprocess the 5' RACE reads, holding one entry per CDR3 protein. The sample yields over 700,000 distinct CDR3 sequences, 53% seen once. Sequenced input: blood. The origin of the receptors is a man of 80 years or more in good health.

V and J are TRBV4-2 and TRBJ1-3; D uncertain. The CDR3 runs 16 residues. Germline-derived CDR1 and CDR2 are LGHNA and YNFKEQ. Between the trimmed V and J ends, which lost 1 base and 3 bases, there was a span of 13 bases. The CDR3 DNA reads TGTGCCAGCAGCCAAGGGCAAGGCCTCGGTGGAAACACCATATATTTT. This codes for CASSQGQGLGGNTIYF.

The chain uses TRBV9 and TRBJ2-5; D ambiguous. CDR1 and CDR2 (germline): SGDLS, YYNGEE. CDR3 size: 14 residues. Trimming removed 5 bases at V and 4 bases at J, with 15 bases between. CDR3 sequence reads: CASSNSPLGETQYF. The CDR3 coding sequence is TGTGCCAGCAGTAACTCTCCGTTGGGAGAGACCCAGTACTTC. The full variable domain, completed using reference TRBV9 and TRBJ2-5, is DSGVTQTPKHLITATGQRVTLRCSPRSGDLSVYWYQQSLDQGLQFLIQYYNGEERAKGNILERFSAQQFPDLHSELNLSSLELGDSALYFCASSNSPLGETQYFGPGTRLLVL.

This chain uses TRBV10-1 with TRBJ2-7; no reliable D call. Per germline, CDR1 WNHNN and CDR2 SYGVQD (reference sequence). CDR3 length: 13 residues. V was pared by 1 base and J by 5 bases, with 9 bases between. CDR3 sequence: CASSEYRTDEQYF. The CDR3 DNA is TGCGCCAGCAGTGAGTATCGGACGGACGAGCAGTACTTC.

The chain uses TRBV6-6 and TRBJ1-5; D is uncertain. Germline assignment: CDR1 MNHNY and CDR2 SVGAGI (reference sequence). CDR3 length: 13 amino acids. V lost 8 bases, J lost 4 bases, and 12 bases lay in between. DNA for the CDR3: TGTGCCAGCGAGTCTCGGGTGAATCAGCCCCAGCATTTT. Translating gives CASESRVNQPQHF.

J is TRBJ2-2 and V is TRBV7-8; 14 positions agree with TRBD2. After removal of 8 bases from V and 1 base from J, the junction contained 12 bases not matched to a gene. The CDR3 loop spans 19 amino acids. Germline CDR1 reads SGHVS; CDR2 reads FQNEAQ. CDR3 region: CASGTLRLAGGMNTGELFF. CDR3 DNA: TGTGCCAGCGGGACCTTAAGACTAGCGGGAGGGATGAACACCGGGGAGCTGTTTTTT.

The rearrangement links TRBV2 to TRBJ2-3; 12 positions match TRBD2. Germline lookup yields CDR1 SNHLY and CDR2 FYNNEI. The CDR3 length is 15 residues. Losses at the gene ends were 6 bases for V and 14 bases for J; bases not matched to a gene: 15. Written as DNA, the CDR3 is TGTGCCAGCAGGACTAGCGGGAGTAACGTCAGATACGCGTATTTT. It codes for CASRTSGSNVRYAYF. The variable domain in full, completed from reference TRBV2 and TRBJ2-3, reads EPEVTQTPSHQVTQMGQEVILRCVPISNHLYFYWYRQILGQKVEFLVSFYNNEISEKSEIFDDQFSVERPDGSNFTLKIRSTKLEDSAMYFCASRTSGSNVRYAYFGPGTRLTVL.

The V gene is TRBV12-3 or TRBV12-4, the J gene TRBJ2-1, with 12 bases that match TRBD2. This CDR3 is built from 16 residues. V trimming: 5 bases; J trimming: 9 bases; junction bases outside the gene matches: 11. CDR3 loop: CASSLPGLAGGVEQFF. The DNA of the CDR3 is TGTGCCAGCAGTCTCCCGGGGCTAGCGGGAGGGGTTGAGCAGTTCTTC.

CDR3 amino acids: CASSVGKQVLAGSEQYF. DNA for the CDR3: TGTGCCAGCAGCGTAGGAAAGCAGGTACTAGCGGGAAGCGAGCAGTACTTC. The V and J genes are TRBV9 and TRBJ2-5; 10 bases fit TRBD2. The J call may be mistaken, given a closer DNA end match to TRBJ2-7. Per germline, CDR1 SGDLS and CDR2 YYNGEE. The CDR3 is 17 amino acids.

This clonotype has more than one count but fewer than ten. CDR3 in amino acids: CSGNRKRGANVLTF. In DNA, the CDR3 is TGCAGCGGGAACAGGAAAAGGGGGGCCAACGTCCTGACTTTC. V usage is TRBV29-1 and J usage is TRBJ2-6, with a tentative D call TRBD1 (5 bases). V lost 7 bases and J lost 4, with 14 bases in between. CDR3 length equals 14 residues. Germline CDR1 SQVTM, CDR2 ANQGSEA. The whole variable domain, filled in from reference TRBV29-1 and TRBJ2-6, reads SAVISQKPSRDICQRGTSLTIQCQVDSQVTMMFWYRQQPGQSLTLIATANQGSEATYESGFVIDKFPISRPNLTFSTLTVSNMSPEDSSIYLCSGNRKRGANVLTFGAGSRLTVL.

V and J are TRBV7-2 and TRBJ2-7; tentatively, D is TRBD2 (5 bases). Trimming removed 3 bases at V and 3 bases at J, with 15 bases between. There are 15 residues in the CDR3. Germline CDR1 SGHTA, CDR2 FQGNSA. The CDR3 is CASSFTGLGLYEQYF. The CDR3 DNA reads as TGTGCCAGCAGCTTTACGGGGTTAGGCCTCTACGAGCAGTACTTC.

The V and J genes are TRBV6-1 and TRBJ2-6; D is unresolved. V lost 6 bases, J lost 0 bases, and 15 bases lay in between. From germline, CDR1 is MNHNS and CDR2 SASEGT. The CDR3 totals 17 residues. CDR3 in DNA: TGTGCCAGCAGCCCCCGGGTCGGTTCCTCTGGGGCCAACGTCCTGACTTTC. Translated, it gives CASSPRVGSSGANVLTF.

The V and J genes are TRBV7-2 and TRBJ2-5, with D uncertain. Germline V CDR1 and CDR2: SGHTA, FQGNSA. Trimming cost V 5 bases and J 9 bases, with 16 bases left between them. The CDR3 length is 13 residues. CDR3 amino acids: CASSVDRTAAQYF. In DNA form, the CDR3 reads TGTGCCAGCAGCGTAGACCGGACGGCGGCCCAGTACTTC.

The chain couples TRBV6-5 to TRBJ1-6; the D gene is possibly TRBD1 (5 bases). Trimming took 2 bases from V and 8 from J, leaving 16 bases between them. The CDR3 spans 16 residues. Germline CDR1 MNHEY, CDR2 SVGAGI. The CDR3 DNA reads TGTGCCAGCAGTTACGCTCCCTGGACGGGGGATTCACCCCTCCACTTT. It encodes CASSYAPWTGDSPLHF.

This clonotype was seen more than once but under ten times. V usage is TRBV7-9 and J usage is TRBJ2-7, with TRBD1 identical over 12 bases. Per the germline V gene, CDR1 is SEHNR and CDR2 is FQNEAQ (reference sequence). Trimming took 3 bases from V and 3 from J; bases not matched to a gene: 3. CDR3 length equals 15 residues. The CDR3 loop reads CASSLGQGAFYEQYF. The CDR3 DNA follows: TGTGCCAGCAGCTTGGGACAGGGGGCTTTCTACGAGCAGTACTTC.

Note on this clonotype: No DNA is shown, since the ends of the CDR3 on it are uncertain; the CDR3 is the one TCRdb lists. This chain joins TRBV9 and TRBJ2-3; the table's D call, TRBD1, was not checked against the DNA. CDR1 SGDLS and CDR2 YYNGEE come from the germline V gene. With termini counted, the CDR3 has 15 amino acids. The CDR3 reads CASSVAEGAPPPAYF.

This clonotype was counted between two and nine times. The chain joins TRBV12-3 or TRBV12-4 to TRBJ2-7; D is possibly TRBD2 (6 bases). The CDR3 runs 15 residues. The V end lost 3 bases, the J end lost 0 bases, and 12 bases lay between the germline ends. For the CDR3, the DNA is TGTGCCAGCAGTTTGGGCGGGGCATACTCCTACGAGCAGTACTTC. Residues: CASSLGGAYSYEQYF.

In DNA form, the CDR3 reads TGTGCCAGCAGTGTCGGACTAGCGGGAATGAATGAGCAGTTCTTC. Protein product: CASSVGLAGMNEQFF. The rearrangement links TRBV6-1 to TRBJ2-1; 12 bases align to TRBD2. With V trimmed by 4 bases and J by 7 bases, 5 bases remained unmatched. The CDR3 extends over 15 amino acids. Per the germline V gene, CDR1 is MNHNS and CDR2 is SASEGT.

The V gene is TRBV11-2, the J gene TRBJ2-1; D possibly corresponds to TRBD2 (6 bases). CDR1 SGHAT and CDR2 FQNNGV come from the germline V gene. Trimming cost V 5 bases and J 0 bases, with 20 bases left between them. This CDR3 contains 18 residues. The CDR3 sequence is CASSTRSSALSSYNEQFF. DNA for the CDR3: TGTGCCAGCAGCACCCGCTCTAGCGCACTCAGCTCCTACAATGAGCAGTTCTTC.

Only one count was recorded for this clonotype. The chain is built from TRBV7-9 and TRBJ1-1; D is uncertain. Between the trimmed V and J ends, which lost 5 bases and 0 bases, there was a span of 10 bases. CDR1 is SEHNR, CDR2 FQNEAQ, per germline (reference sequence). The CDR3 extends over 14 amino acids. CDR3: CASSQDTLNTEAFF. CDR3 nucleotides: TGTGCCAGCAGCCAAGACACCTTGAACACTGAAGCTTTCTTT.

This clonotype was counted a few times. The chain combines TRBV7-9 with TRBJ2-7; 10 positions agree with TRBD1. The CDR3 runs to 15 residues. Trimming cost V 4 bases and J 4 bases; bases outside gene matches: 7. Looked up from germline, CDR1 is SEHNR and CDR2 is FQNEAQ (reference sequence). The CDR3 DNA follows: TGTGCCAGCAGCTCGGTCGACAGGGGGCTTTACGAGCAGTACTTC. This translates into CASSSVDRGLYEQYF.

This chain uses TRBV20-1 with TRBJ2-7; TRBD2 matches at 10 bases. This CDR3 has 15 amino acids. With 3 bases clipped from V and 4 bases from J, the junction kept 9 bases outside the gene matches. Germline V lookup: CDR1 DFQATT, CDR2 SNEGSKA (reference sequence). The CDR3 nucleotides read TGCAGTGCTAGGCCTCCACTAGCGGGAAAATACGAGCAGTACTTC. It translates to CSARPPLAGKYEQYF.

This clonotype was counted between two and nine times. The chain is built from TRBV6-1 and TRBJ1-2; 7 bases align to TRBD1. Germline-derived CDR1 and CDR2 are MNHNS and SASEGT. This CDR3 region has 14 residues. The J segment lost 4 bases and the V segment lost 6 bases, leaving 8 bases of the junction unmatched. CDR3 sequence (DNA): TGTGCCAGCAGGATAAACCGGGACAGCTATGGCTACACCTTC. Translating it yields CASRINRDSYGYTF.